These T cell receptor beta chains were read from a single sample in a study of radiation and T cells in renal cell carcinoma. Sequencing was performed with immunoSEQ multiplex PCR; in TCRdb, only in-frame clones are kept and a portion is missing. The sample includes 95,000 to 150,000 clones, around 84% of them seen just once. The sequenced sample was blood, obtained from a patient whose treatment included radiotherapy and nephrectomy. Receptor source: a woman aged 60 to 75 with renal cell carcinoma. Each CDR3 is given with its conserved first and last residue. A D gene is named only where the DNA matches it firmly. Not every row has a clone size; where given, it reads once, few, many or a size class.

few	TRBV6-5	TRBJ1-2	.	TGTGCCAGCAGTTACCCCCAAGGGGATGGCTACACCTTC	CASSYPQGDGYTF
.	TRBV29-1	TRBJ2-5	.	TGCAGCGTTGGTTCCGGACCTAGTGAGGAGACCCAGTACTTC	CSVGSGPSEETQYF
.	TRBV2	TRBJ1-2	.	TGTGCCAGCAGTGAACTTGGGACACCTTATGGCTACACCTTC	CASSELGTPYGYTF
.	TRBV30	TRBJ1-2	.	TGTGCCTTACGGGACGGACGAAACTATGGCTACACCTTC	CALRDGRNYGYTF
.	TRBV29-1	TRBJ2-1	.	TGCAGCGTTGAACTTTGGGGGGAAAACTACAATGAGCAGTTCTTC	CSVELWGENYNEQFF
.	TRBV20-1	TRBJ1-2	.	TGCAGTGCTTCCCCCCGAAATGGCTACACCTTC	CSASPRNGYTF
.	TRBV7-9	TRBJ1-5	.	TGTGCCAGCAGCTCCTCAGATAGCAATCAGCCCCAGCATTTT	CASSSSDSNQPQHF
.	TRBV2	TRBJ2-3	TRBD2	TGTGCCAGCAGTGAATTAGCGGGGGGTGTCGCAGATACGCAGTATTTT	CASSELAGGVADTQYF
.	TRBV14	TRBJ2-1	.	TGTGCCAGCAGCCAAGATCGAGTCAAGCTTTCGAACAATGAGCAGTTCTTC	CASSQDRVKLSNNEQFF
few	TRBV5-4	TRBJ1-1	TRBD1	TGTGCCAGCAGCAGTTTACAGGGGTCGTACACTGAAGCTTTCTTT	CASSSLQGSYTEAFF
.	TRBV7-8	TRBJ2-5	TRBD1	TGTGCCAGCAGTCGATACGGGACAGGGGGAAAGCCGTCGGAGACCCAGTACTTC	CASSRYGTGGKPSETQYF
.	TRBV27	TRBJ2-7	.	TGTGCCAGCAGTTTAGCAGCAGGCGAAACCTACGAGCAGTACTTC	CASSLAAGETYEQYF
.	TRBV11-2	TRBJ2-2	.	TGTGCCAGCAGCTCAGAGAGATGGGGGAAGGAGCTGTTTTTT	CASSSERWGKELFF
.	TRBV5-1	TRBJ2-7	.	TGCGCCAGCAGCGCCGCTTTCATCTCGACTCGGGACGAGCAGTACTTC	CASSAAFISTRDEQYF
.	TRBV19	TRBJ2-7	.	TGTGCCACCTCTGGAGGGGGCCGCGAGCAGTACTTC	CATSGGGREQYF
.	TRBV7-6	TRBJ2-1	TRBD2	TGTGCCAGCAGCTTAGATCCCCAGCGGGGGGCCTACAATGAGCAGTTCTTC	CASSLDPQRGAYNEQFF
.	TRBV5-8	TRBJ2-7	.	TGTGCCAGCAGGGAGATGAGATCGGTTGGTGAGCAGTACTTC	CASREMRSVGEQYF
once	TRBV5-1	TRBJ2-5	.	TGCGCCAGCTCGGGGGACAGTGAGGAGACCCAGTACTTC	CASSGDSEETQYF
.	TRBV9	TRBJ1-3	.	TGTGCCAGCAGCGTAGGGGAAGGGACCATATATTTT	CASSVGEGTIYF
.	TRBV9	TRBJ2-7	.	TGTGCCAGCACCCCAGGGCTCAGGGACTACGAGCAGTACTTC	CASTPGLRDYEQYF
.	TRBV11-2	TRBJ1-2	TRBD1	TGTGCCAGCAGCCAGGGGGGCGGCTACACCTTC	CASSQGGGYTF
.	TRBV12-5	TRBJ2-1	.	TGTGCTAGTGCCCCTTCGGGTGTCTTCGACAATGAGCAGTTCTTC	CASAPSGVFDNEQFF
.	TRBV27	TRBJ1-1	.	TGTGCCAGCAGTTTGTCCTTAGGGACTAAAGCTTTCTTT	CASSLSLGTKAFF
few	TRBV18	TRBJ1-1	.	TGTGCCAGCTCACCCTTGCGAGATCGTGGGAACACTGAAGCTTTCTTT	CASSPLRDRGNTEAFF
once	TRBV6-1	TRBJ1-1	.	TGTGCCAGCAGTGAATCAAGTGGACTGAACACTGAAGCTTTCTTT	CASSESSGLNTEAFF
.	TRBV9	TRBJ1-2	TRBD1	TGTGCCAGCAGTGGACAGGGTACAGGCTACACCTTC	CASSGQGTGYTF
.	TRBV6-6	TRBJ2-3	.	TGTGCCAGCAGTATAACAGGGACAGATACGCAGTATTTT	CASSITGTDTQYF
once	TRBV2	TRBJ1-2	.	TGTGCCAGCAGTGAATGGCCGGGTCCGGGAGGTGGCTACACCTTC	CASSEWPGPGGGYTF
.	TRBV9	TRBJ1-2	.	TGTGCCAGCAGCGCTGACAGTACATTAGGGTATGGCTACACCTTC	CASSADSTLGYGYTF
once	TRBV9	TRBJ2-2	.	TGTGCCAGCACCCTAAGCCCAGGGGATACCGGGGAGCTGTTTTTT	CASTLSPGDTGELFF
.	TRBV10-2	TRBJ1-5	.	TGCGCCAGCAGTTCCGATCTGGAGAGAAGCAATCAGCCCCAGCATTTT	CASSSDLERSNQPQHF